Included here is one T cell receptor (beta chain) sequence, with context. The antigen is undetermined. This specimen belongs to a study of identical twins. The study, taken as a whole, reports: Among beta out-of-frame sequences, excess sharing between twins appeared weaker. Compared with unrelated sharing, twin-shared out-of-frame alpha sequences had more low-probability sequences.

Germline values: CDR1 SNHLY, CDR2 FYNNEI. This CDR3 is built from 15 residues. Trimming took off 7 bases at V and 0 bases at J, with 13 bases between the two ends. TCRdb called the 5' RACE reads again in MiXCR, with one record for every CDR3 protein. The sample includes about 810,000 distinct CDR3 sequences, about 12% of them seen just once. These data also featured in a second study, about yellow fever vaccine responses in identical twins. That work states: In identical twins, vaccine T cell responses appeared partly shared and partly individual.

The sequencing sample was made of PBMCs. The origin of this receptor is a woman younger than 30 in good health. The rearrangement links TRBV2 to TRBJ1-5; D is perhaps TRBD1 (5 bases). In DNA, the CDR3 is TGTGCCAGCACGTCCAGGGTGAATAGCAATCAGCCCCAGCATTTT. Translating gives CASTSRVNSNQPQHF. The variable domain in full, completed from reference TRBV2 and TRBJ1-5, reads EPEVTQTPSHQVTQMGQEVILRCVPISNHLYFYWYRQILGQKVEFLVSFYNNEISEKSEIFDDQFSVERPDGSNFTLKIRSTKLEDSAMYFCASTSRVNSNQPQHFGDGTRLSIL.